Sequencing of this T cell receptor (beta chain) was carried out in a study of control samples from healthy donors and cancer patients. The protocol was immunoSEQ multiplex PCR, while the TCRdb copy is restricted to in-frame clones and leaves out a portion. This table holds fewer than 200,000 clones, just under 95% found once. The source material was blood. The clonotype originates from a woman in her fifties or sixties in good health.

CDR3 residues: CASIKPETGWGETQYF. CDR3 in DNA: TGTGCCAGCATTAAACCAGAGACCGGTTGGGGTGAGACCCAGTACTTC. The chain has TRBV2 and TRBJ2-5; D is ambiguous. The length of the CDR3 is 16 residues. V dropped 7 bases and J dropped 5 bases, with 23 bases sitting between them. Germline V gene lookup returns CDR1 SNHLY and CDR2 FYNNEI.